The clone carrying this T cell receptor beta chain has just one count. This entry is derived from a study of technical replicates of blood from a handful of donors. Profiling relied on immunoSEQ multiplex PCR, and the TCRdb table lists in-frame clones only, not all of them. Of some 74,000 clones in the sample, approximately 97% were seen once. The CDR3 consists of 15 residues. In germline, CDR1 is SGDLS, CDR2 YYNGEE. Trimming removed 2 bases at V and 3 bases at J, with 11 bases between. The sequence came from a human donor in good health. The sequenced sample consisted of T cells isolated from PBMCs. The chain uses TRBV9 and TRBJ2-2; the D is unclear. CDR3 sequence reads: CASSVDSMDTGELFF. The CDR3 DNA sequence: TGTGCCAGCAGCGTCGACTCGATGGACACCGGGGAGCTGTTTTTT.